This TCR beta chain stems from a study of blood T cells in healthy people across ages. Whole-study results and caveats: Both naive CD4+ cell counts and diversity were greater in long-lived donors than in aged donors. A strong correlation was found between TCR beta diversity and the percentage of naive T cells.

Investigators took around 10 milliliters of peripheral blood from every donor. V lost 2 bases, J lost 5 bases, and 9 bases lay in between. Germline V gene sequence: CDR1 SGHTA, CDR2 FQGNSA. This CDR3 contains 13 residues. Only a few counts were recorded for this clonotype. Its target is unknown. It was with a sample-barcoded 5' primer and a J-beta primer mix that a second PCR of about 6 to 11 cycles was run. Template switching added a 12-random-nucleotide identifier to every cDNA molecule. TCRdb used MiXCR to reprocess the 5' RACE reads, holding one entry per CDR3 protein. The sample shows over 600,000 distinct CDR3 sequences, roughly three fifths of them seen only once.

The rearrangement uses TRBV7-2 and TRBJ2-5, with D unclear. The specimen was blood. This receptor was taken from a man aged 35-49 years in good health. The CDR3 protein is CASSLPSWETQYF. The DNA for the CDR3 is TGTGCCAGCAGCTTACCATCTTGGGAGACCCAGTACTTC.